The clone carrying this T cell receptor (beta chain) is a singleton in its sample. The sample originates from a study of blood T cell repertoires in COVID-19. TCRdb's copy holds only in-frame clones and misses some; the assay was immunoSEQ multiplex PCR. This sample has 200,000 to 250,000 clones; 75% to 85% occur once, and the top ten carry about 9%. Trimming cost V 6 bases and J 5 bases, with 22 bases left between them. Germline-derived CDR1 and CDR2 are SGHVS and FQNEAQ. The CDR3 sequence is 16 residues long. Sample: peripheral blood. The chain links TRBV7-8 to TRBJ2-5; possible D gene TRBD1, 6 bases. The clonotype comes from a man over 45 with active or convalescent COVID-19. The CDR3 DNA reads TGTGCCAGCAGTCCCCTACCCCCGGGGCAGGGGGAGACCCAGTACTTC. This sequence encodes CASSPLPPGQGETQYF. Filled out from reference TRBV7-8 and TRBJ2-5, the complete variable domain reads GAGVSQSPRYKVAKRGQDVALRCDPISGHVSLFWYQQALGQGPEFLTYFQNEAQLDKSGLPSDRFFAERPEGSVSTLKIQRTQQEDSAVYLCASSPLPPGQGETQYFGPGTRLLVL.